This TCR beta chain was observed in a study of post-analysis software for immune sequencing data. Across the whole study: The cohort encompassed relapsing-remitting, secondary progressive and progressive-relapsing multiple sclerosis disease courses.

Included in the TCR beta cDNA libraries were unique molecular identifiers. T cells, about 0.85 to 11 million of them, yielded some 510,000 cDNA molecules. TCRdb independently ran MiXCR on the PCR reads; one entry per CDR3 protein. The data hold hundreds of thousands of distinct CDR3 sequences, with about 32% observed a single time. This clonotype was observed many times. Antigen unknown. Study results and caveats: Relative to controls, patients with multiple sclerosis showed significantly lower normalized Chao1 diversity. Comparison of patients with controls showed about 5 TRBV segments more frequent in patients, TRBV5-6, TRBV5-1 and TRBV20-1 among them.

CDR3 length: 11 amino acids. Trimming took off 5 bases at V and 3 bases at J, with 5 bases between the two ends. Germline-derived CDR1 and CDR2 are MGHDK and SYGVNS. The sample comprised blood. This clonotype was sampled from a girl aged 5-17 years with multiple sclerosis. The rearrangement uses TRBV25-1 and TRBJ2-7; D is ambiguous. In DNA form, the CDR3 reads TGTGCCAGCAGTACACTCTACGAGCAGTACTTC. This translates into CASSTLYEQYF.